The T cell receptor beta chain described here comes from a study of T-cell memory formation after mild COVID-19 (dated by TCRdb to 2020 to 2023). Regarding the study in general: TCR sequence clusters from the two donors were found to be largely donor specific. T-cell clones expanding and contracting after mild COVID-19 in a couple of donors were tracked by longitudinal TCRalpha and TCRbeta repertoire sequencing. The cohort was made up of two young adult volunteers, one female and one male, who were previously healthy. Summary of the overall study and its limitations: Contracting CD4+ clones appeared mostly in the CM and EM memory subsets, whereas CD8+ clones were enriched in EMRA. The detection of some responding clones in pre-infection memory suggests that pre-existing cross-reactive memory T cells joined the SARS-CoV-2 response. Whether the second-wave clones peaking on day 37 were SARS-CoV-2 specific was not confirmed. Clones that contracted from day 15 to 85 showed balanced CD4/CD8 phenotypes, whereas a second wave of clones that expanded from day 15 to 37 leaned towards CD4+. The study included only two mild cases, and larger cohorts that include severe cases with pre-infection samples were judged to be necessary.

Ficoll-Paque density gradient centrifugation was the method used to isolate PBMCs. Sequenced on an Illumina NovaSeq 6000. Using 5'RACE with constant-segment primers, TCRalpha and TCRbeta cDNA libraries were constructed, with sample barcodes and unique molecular identifiers added in the process. RNA was extracted from every sample with Trizol reagent. Libraries were amplified in two PCR steps, with a second sample barcode and Illumina TruSeq adapters added in the second step. Libraries were sequenced on an Illumina NovaSeq with 2 x 150 bp paired-end reads. Per the original workflow: The reads were demultiplexed and collapsed into UMI-guided consensus sequences using migec v1.2.7. With mixcr v2.1.11, UMI consensuses were aligned to TRA and TRB V and J templates and assembled into clonotypes. Expanded or contracted clonotypes were those called significant by both edgeR and NoisET, with noise models trained on biological replicates. For edgeR calls, a false discovery rate-adjusted p below 0.01 and a log2 fold-change threshold of 1 were applied. As an exploratory analysis of dynamics, max-normalized trajectories of the 1000 most abundant clonotypes were examined by PCA with hierarchical clustering. Separately sequenced CD4+ and CD8+ repertoires were used to assign a CD4 or CD8 phenotype to each responding clone. TCRdb's own reprocessing of the public reads used fastp at Q25 and MiXCR and kept productive beta chains. Rows with a matching CDR3 protein are joined into one entry that keeps the most common DNA and genes. TCRdb's processing, not the authors', yielded these V and J calls. This sample holds about 180,000 distinct CDR3 sequences; under 20% were observed only once. The top ten clones comprise 3% to 4.5% of the sample.

The CDR3 numbers 14 residues from cysteine through phenylalanine. Only CDR3 DNA remains: 42 bases, in frame from the first base. Here V drops 3 bases and J drops 3 bases, and the junction holds 2 bases not matched to any gene. CDR1 and CDR2 (GTSNPN, SVGIG) derive from the germline V gene (reference sequence). Worth noting for this clonotype: Its antigen remains unidentified. Per-base quality was not reported, and no clone a single base away is much larger than it.

This receptor was taken from a man younger than 35 who had mild COVID-19 (a few samples of this study predate the infection). The sample titles of this study are shuffled in the database, so cell type and time point are left out; the donor was told from shared clones. The source material was PBMCs or a T cell subset sorted from them (not recorded which). The rearranged chain carries TRBV30 and TRBJ1-4, and 9 bases in between align with TRBD1. The nucleotides read TGTGCCTGGAGAGGACAGGGGCCTAATGAAAAACTGTTTTTT. It specifies CAWRGQGPNEKLFF. The full variable domain, with segments outside the CDR3 supplied by the reference TRBV30 and TRBJ1-4 proteins, appears as SQTIHQWPATLVQPVGSPLSLECTVEGTSNPNLYWYRQAAGRGLQLLFYSVGIGQISSEVPQNLSASRPQDRQFILSSKKLLLSDSGFYLCAWRGQGPNEKLFFGSGTQLSVL.